The clone carrying this TCR beta chain is a singleton in its sample. Its antigen is not known. This sample was taken from a study of CD8 T cells in ankylosing spondylitis. Whole-study results and caveats: Reportedly, matched ankylosing spondylitis synovial fluid was significantly enriched for disease-linked clones. A TCR beta motif made of roughly eight highly homologous variants seemed typical of ankylosing spondylitis blood.

Making the TCR beta libraries involved quantitative 5'-RACE with molecular barcodes. Each CDR3 protein is one row after TCRdb ran MiXCR on the 5' RACE reads. The sample carries about 540,000 distinct CDR3 sequences, over 9.5% recorded once. There are 13 residues in the CDR3. CDR1 and CDR2 from the germline V gene are GTSNPN and SVGIG (reference sequence). V lost 3 bases to trimming and J lost 5 bases, with 13 bases between them. Specimen: blood, either unsorted or a sorted T cell fraction (not recorded which). V is TRBV30 and J is TRBJ1-1; D uncertain. The clonotype comes from a male donor with ankylosing spondylitis. For the CDR3, the DNA is TGTGCCTGGAGGACCAGACGAGGAACTGAAGCTTTCTTT. Translated, it gives CAWRTRRGTEAFF.